This T cell receptor beta chain was found in a study of naive and memory T cell subsets. Whole-blood samples were more than 2 ml of peripheral blood from healthy adult volunteers. Alpha and beta constant region primers primed reverse transcription for blood and skin samples. TCRdb re-derived calls from the 5' RACE reads in MiXCR, one entry per CDR3 protein. The top ten clones hold less than 9% of a sample with about 22,000 distinct CDR3 sequences, 4% to 5% of them seen once. The CDR3 covers 14 residues. The V end was cut by 4 bases, the J end by 5 bases, with 12 bases between. Note on this clonotype: A much larger clone lies one base from this, so it may be a read error.

This receptor was obtained from a male donor in good health. The rearrangement joins TRBV12-3 or TRBV12-4 to TRBJ2-1, with D possibly being TRBD2 (5 bases). CDR3 region: CASSSPAGDNEQFF. DNA for the CDR3: TGTGCCAGCAGTTCCCCGGCCGGGGACAATGAGCAGTTCTTC.